This T cell receptor (gamma chain) is from a study of gammadelta T cells in human blood. This CDR3 is 13 amino acids long. Trimming removed 2 bases from V and 1 base from J; junction bases left unmatched: 2. Germline lookup yields CDR1 GITISATS and CDR2 ISYDGTV (reference sequence). This clone qualifies as hyperexpanded (1% or more). Its antigen is unidentified. TCRdb fed the RT-PCR reads to CATT. The specimen's table records around 45 gamma-chain clones. Findings and caveats of the study: Microbial exposure appeared to drive polyclonal γδ T cell expansion after birth.

The TCR originated in a newborn. The chain recombines TRGV9 with TRGJ1 or TRGJ2. Material for sequencing was Vgamma9Vdelta2 gamma-delta T cells from cord blood. CDR3: CALWEANYYKKLF. Here the CDR3 DNA reads TGTGCCTTGTGGGAGGCAAATTATTATAAGAAACTCTTT.